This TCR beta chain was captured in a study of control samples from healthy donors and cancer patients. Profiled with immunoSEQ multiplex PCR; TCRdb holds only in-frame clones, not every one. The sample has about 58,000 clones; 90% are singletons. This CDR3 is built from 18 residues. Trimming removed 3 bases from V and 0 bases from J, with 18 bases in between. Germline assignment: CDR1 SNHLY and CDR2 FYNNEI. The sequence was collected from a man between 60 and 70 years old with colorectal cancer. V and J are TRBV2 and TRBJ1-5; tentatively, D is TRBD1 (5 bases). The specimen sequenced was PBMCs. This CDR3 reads CASSEPLMGLDSNQPQHF. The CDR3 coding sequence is TGTGCCAGCAGTGAGCCCCTAATGGGACTGGATAGCAATCAGCCCCAGCATTTT.